What follows are 23 T cell receptor beta chains derived from one specimen sequenced in a study of regulatory T cells in long-lasting Graves disease. With iRepertoire HTBI primers and Arm-PCR of CDR3 regions, TCR beta libraries were built. From the multiplex PCR reads, TCRdb called clonotypes with MiXCR, one entry per CDR3 protein. The sample consists of a few hundred thousand distinct CDR3 sequences, about 19% of them appearing once. The time point was: newly diagnosed GD, antithyroid drugs for less than 3 months. Following extraction of RNA from PBMCs, that RNA was used to make the TCR library. This material consisted of peripheral blood mononuclear cells (PBMCs), taken at new diagnosis, from a patient treated with antithyroid drugs. The receptors here all came from a female donor with Graves disease.

This clonotype was picked up many times. The chain uses TRBV3-1 and TRBJ2-7; 9 bases map to TRBD2. Germline V CDR1 and CDR2: LGHDT, YNNKEL (reference sequence). This CDR3 comprises 14 residues. Trimming at V came to 5 bases and at J to 5 bases, leaving 7 bases not matched to a gene. Here the CDR3 DNA reads TGTGCCAGCAGCTTTAGCGGGAGACCCCACGAGCAGTACTTC. It is translated as CASSFSGRPHEQYF.

This clonotype was detected many times. V is TRBV11-3 and J is TRBJ2-2, with TRBD1 as a possible D gene (6 bases). Deletions cut 1 base from V and 2 bases from J, with 14 bases between. CDR1 SGHNT and CDR2 YENEEA come from the germline V gene. The CDR3 runs 17 residues. In DNA form, the CDR3 reads TGTGCCAGCAGCTTAGGCGTCGGGACACTCAACACCGGGGAGCTGTTTTTT. Amino acids: CASSLGVGTLNTGELFF.

This clonotype has a count of ten or more. CDR3 loop: CASSLPGLRTEAFF. CDR3 nucleotide sequence: TGTGCCAGCAGTTTACCAGGACTGAGGACTGAAGCTTTCTTT. The gene calls are TRBV12-3 or TRBV12-4 and TRBJ1-1; D not resolved. This CDR3 has 14 amino acids. Trimming removed 2 bases from V and 5 bases from J, with 12 bases in between.

This clonotype occurred many times. The chain is built from TRBV12-3 or TRBV12-4 and TRBJ2-2; TRBD2 might be the D (6 bases). The CDR3 runs 14 residues. Trimming left V 6 bases short and J 2 bases short, with 10 bases between. The CDR3 reads CASSPGRNTGELFF. CDR3 sequence (DNA): TGTGCCAGCAGCCCCGGGAGAAACACCGGGGAGCTGTTTTTT.

This clonotype has at least ten counts. This chain uses TRBV30 with TRBJ2-2; TRBD2 agrees at 9 bases. There are 15 residues in the CDR3. The ends lost 5 bases at V and 4 bases at J; junction bases unmatched: 8. CDR1 and CDR2 from the germline V gene are GTSNPN and SVGIG (reference sequence). CDR3 sequence (DNA): TGTGCCTGGGCGGGTGCGGGAGGGCCCACCGGGGAGCTGTTTTTT. Its protein product is CAWAGAGGPTGELFF.

This clonotype was detected ten times or more. The chain is built from TRBV30 and TRBJ2-3; 8 bases align to TRBD2. V gave up 2 bases and J gave up 4 bases; unmatched junction bases: 5. The germline CDR1 and CDR2 sequences are GTSNPN and SVGIG (reference sequence). This CDR3 has 14 amino acids. The CDR3 is CAWSISGGADTQYF. The CDR3 DNA follows: TGTGCCTGGAGTATTTCGGGAGGGGCAGATACGCAGTATTTT.

The gene calls are TRBV4-2 and TRBJ2-7; a weak D match, TRBD2 (5 bases). V dropped 1 base and J dropped 7 bases, with 11 bases sitting between them. The CDR3 length is 13 residues. The germline CDR1 and CDR2 sequences are LGHNA and YNFKEQ. The CDR3 bases are TGTGCCAGCAGCCAAGGGGCGCGAGGGGAGCAGTACTTC. Amino acids: CASSQGARGEQYF.

Of note for this clonotype: This could be a read error, since a much larger clone is one nucleotide away. This CDR3 fails to terminate in the conserved phenylalanine or tryptophan, so it likely reflects a read error. The chain is built from TRBV7-6 and TRBJ2-2; maybe TRBD1 (6 bases). This CDR3 comprises 14 residues. Deletions cut 1 base from V and 8 bases from J, with 11 bases between. CDR1 and CDR2 from the germline V gene are SGHVS and FNYEAQ. CDR3 sequence reads: CASSLDRVGGELFV. The CDR3 nucleotides are TGTGCCAGCAGCTTAGACAGGGTTGGAGGGGAGCTGTTTGTT.

This clonotype has a count of ten or more. The genes are TRBV7-6 and TRBJ2-5; 12 positions agree with TRBD1. The CDR3 is made up of 16 amino acids. V shed 2 bases, J shed 4 bases, and the junction held 5 bases outside the gene matches. From germline, CDR1 is SGHVS and CDR2 FNYEAQ. CDR3 bases: TGTGCCAGCAGCTTAACCGGGACAGGGGGCGCAGAGACCCAGTACTTC. As protein: CASSLTGTGGAETQYF.

This clonotype was seen a single time. The chain links TRBV11-3 to TRBJ2-1; D possibly corresponds to TRBD1 (7 bases). This CDR3 is 15 amino acids long. The germline CDR1 and CDR2 sequences are SGHNT and YENEEA. V lost 5 bases, J lost 2 bases, and 13 bases lay in between. The CDR3 bases are TGTGCCAGCAGCGGCCGCGGGACAGCCTACAATGAGCAGTTCTTC. It encodes CASSGRGTAYNEQFF.

This clonotype showed up just a few times. The gene calls are TRBV28 and TRBJ2-6; D perhaps matches TRBD1 (5 bases). V lost 6 bases and J lost 2, with 14 bases in between. The germline CDR1 and CDR2 sequences are MDHEN and SYDVKM. The CDR3 loop spans 16 amino acids. CDR3 residues: CASSPKGEPGANVLTF. The CDR3 DNA sequence: TGTGCCAGCAGCCCAAAAGGGGAACCTGGGGCCAACGTCCTGACTTTC.

This clonotype showed up many times. The chain carries TRBV12-3 or TRBV12-4 and TRBJ2-3; D remains ambiguous. CDR3 length: 14 residues. V was trimmed by 3 bases and J by 0 bases, leaving 7 bases between them. CDR3 coding DNA: TGTGCCAGCAGTTTCCGTGAAAGCACAGATACGCAGTATTTT. Its protein is CASSFRESTDTQYF.

This chain joins TRBV20-1 and TRBJ2-7; D possibly corresponds to TRBD1 (6 bases). The CDR3 runs 13 residues. Trimming removed 0 bases from V and 4 bases from J, with 10 bases in between. Per the germline V gene, CDR1 is DFQATT and CDR2 is SNEGSKA (reference sequence). CDR3 region: CSARDVRGYEQYF. CDR3 nucleotides: TGCAGTGCTAGAGATGTAAGGGGGTACGAGCAGTACTTC.

The table lists this clonotype with many counts. The chain is built from TRBV29-1 and TRBJ2-7; a weak D match, TRBD1 (6 bases). Germline values: CDR1 SQVTM, CDR2 ANQGSEA. The length of the CDR3 is 14 residues. Trimming shortened V by 6 bases and J by 0 bases, and 15 bases separated the two germline ends. In DNA, the CDR3 is TGCAGCGTCGAAACAGGACAGAGCTCCTACGAGCAGTACTTC. Translating gives CSVETGQSSYEQYF.

This clonotype was observed a handful of times. The chain links TRBV2 to TRBJ1-1; tentative D call: TRBD1 (5 bases). CDR1 and CDR2 (germline): SNHLY, FYNNEI. The CDR3 has 13 amino acids. V lost 7 bases to trimming and J lost 1 base, with 10 bases between them. In DNA form, the CDR3 reads TGTGCCAGCAAACCCCAGGGGAACACTGAAGCTTTCTTT. Its protein is CASKPQGNTEAFF.

Comment on this clonotype: This may be a read error, as it is one base from a much larger clone. The chain employs TRBV10-1 and TRBJ2-7; perhaps TRBD1 as D (6 bases). Germline CDR1 and CDR2: WNHNN and SYGVQD (reference sequence). Trimming stripped 2 bases from V and 7 bases from J, with 18 bases between. The CDR3 loop spans 15 amino acids. The DNA of the CDR3 is TGCGCCAGCAGTGAGACCAACCTAGACAGGAATGAGCAGTACTTC. Protein product: CASSETNLDRNEQYF.

This clonotype was counted ten times or more. The chain links TRBV7-2 to TRBJ2-7; no definite D call. The germline V gene encodes CDR1 SGHTA and CDR2 FQGNSA. V lost 1 base and J 6 bases, leaving 16 bases between the germline ends. This CDR3 contains 15 residues. CDR3 amino acids: CASSLGPISGREQYF. DNA of the CDR3: TGTGCCAGCAGCTTAGGGCCCATAAGTGGTCGCGAGCAGTACTTC. Complete variable domain (other parts from reference TRBV7-2 and TRBJ2-7): GAGVSQSPSNKVTEKGKDVELRCDPISGHTALYWYRQSLGQGLEFLIYFQGNSAPDKSGLPSDRFSAERTGGSVSTLTIQRTQQEDSAVYLCASSLGPISGREQYFGPGTRLTVT.

This clonotype was seen repeatedly, ten times or more. The gene calls are TRBV20-1 and TRBJ2-3, with 9 bases lining up with TRBD2. V lost 1 base and J lost 0; bases outside the gene matches: 11. Germline V gene data show CDR1 as DFQATT and CDR2 as SNEGSKA (reference sequence). The CDR3 runs 18 residues. As DNA, the CDR3 is TGCAGTGCTAGAGTAGGGCTAGCGGGATTCTCTAGCACAGATACGCAGTATTTT. It yields the protein CSARVGLAGFSSTDTQYF.

This clonotype was observed at least ten times. J is TRBJ1-1 and V is TRBV6-1, with 7 bases fitting TRBD1. This CDR3 region has 12 residues. The J segment lost 1 base and the V segment lost 10 bases, leaving 3 bases of the junction unmatched. Germline V gene data show CDR1 as MNHNS and CDR2 as SASEGT. In nucleotides, the CDR3 is TGTGCCACCGGGACAGAGAACACTGAAGCTTTCTTT. Translating gives CATGTENTEAFF.

This clonotype was recorded many times. V and J are TRBV7-6 and TRBJ2-7, with 9 nucleotides matching TRBD1. CDR1 SGHVS and CDR2 FNYEAQ come from the germline V gene. CDR3 length: 14 residues. The ends lost 5 bases at V and 5 bases at J; junction bases unmatched: 7. As DNA, the CDR3 is TGTGCCAGCAGCACGACAGGGGGTTTACACGAGCAGTACTTC. Amino acid sequence: CASSTTGGLHEQYF.

This clonotype was counted ten times or more. The genes are TRBV19 and TRBJ2-5; 7 bases map to TRBD1. Germline trimming cut 5 bases from V and 4 bases from J; bases unmatched to any gene: 4. CDR3 length: 13 residues. Per germline, CDR1 LNHDA and CDR2 SQIVND (reference sequence). CDR3 DNA: TGTGCCAGTAGTGGGTCAGGGGGAGAGACCCAGTACTTC. This sequence encodes CASSGSGGETQYF. The full variable domain, with the rest looked up from reference TRBV19 and TRBJ2-5, is DGGITQSPKYLFRKEGQNVTLSCEQNLNHDAMYWYRQDPGQGLRLIYYSQIVNDFQKGDIAEGYSVSREKKESFPLTVTSAQKNPTAFYLCASSGSGGETQYFGPGTRLLVL.

This clonotype showed up just once. A clone one base away is much larger, so this may be a read error. The chain joins TRBV5-1 to TRBJ2-1; D is uncertain. The J call may be in error: the DNA end matches TRBJ2-5 better. CDR1 SGHRS and CDR2 YFSETQ come from the germline V gene. The CDR3 extends over 14 amino acids. The CDR3 DNA reads as TGTGCCAGCAGCAGAGATCGAGGAATAGAGACCCAGTACTTC. It yields the protein CASSRDRGIETQYF.

This clonotype was observed at least ten times. J is TRBJ2-3 and V is TRBV7-2; TRBD2 matches at 10 bases. Germline loops: CDR1 SGHTA, CDR2 FQGNSA. Trimming removed 0 bases from V and 3 bases from J; junction bases left unmatched: 0. CDR3 size: 15 residues. CDR3 in amino acids: CASSLALAGTDTQYF. The CDR3, as DNA: TGTGCCAGCAGCTTAGCACTAGCGGGGACAGATACGCAGTATTTT.